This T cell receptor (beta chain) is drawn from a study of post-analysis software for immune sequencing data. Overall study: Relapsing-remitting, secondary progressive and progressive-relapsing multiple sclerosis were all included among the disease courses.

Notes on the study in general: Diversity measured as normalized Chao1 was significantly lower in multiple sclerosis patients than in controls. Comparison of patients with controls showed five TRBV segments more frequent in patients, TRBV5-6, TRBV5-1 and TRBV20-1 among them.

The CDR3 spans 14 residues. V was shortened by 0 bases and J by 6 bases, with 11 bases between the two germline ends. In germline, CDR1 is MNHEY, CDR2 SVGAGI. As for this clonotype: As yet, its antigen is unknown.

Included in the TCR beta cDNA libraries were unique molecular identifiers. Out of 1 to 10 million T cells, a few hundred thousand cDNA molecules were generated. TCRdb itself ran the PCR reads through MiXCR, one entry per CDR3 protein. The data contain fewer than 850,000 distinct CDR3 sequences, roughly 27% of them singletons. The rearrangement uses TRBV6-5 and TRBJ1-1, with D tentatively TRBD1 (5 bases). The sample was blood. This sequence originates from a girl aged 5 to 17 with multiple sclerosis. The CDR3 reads CASSYSRRGPEAFF. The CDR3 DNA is TGTGCCAGCAGTTACTCACGGAGGGGTCCTGAAGCTTTCTTT.